This TCR beta chain was captured in a study of T cell responses to AZD1222 COVID-19 vaccine. This clone was seen just once. This CDR3 has 15 residues. CDR1 is SEHNR and CDR2 is FQNEAQ in the germline V gene (reference sequence). V shed 4 bases and J shed 5 bases, with 17 bases lying between them. The assay was immunoSEQ multiplex PCR, and TCRdb's table has in-frame clones only and misses some. The table includes about 110,000 clones, around 87% detected once. Here the sequenced sample was peripheral blood, taken on day 0 of AZD1222 vaccination. This chain uses TRBV7-9 with TRBJ1-1, with D perhaps matching TRBD1 (6 bases). The TCR was taken from an adult in good health. DNA for the CDR3: TGTGCCAGCAGCTCCGACATTACAGGGAGGACTGAAGCTTTCTTT. Its translation is CASSSDITGRTEAFF.